Sequencing of this T cell receptor beta chain was carried out in a study of shared clonotypes between healthy human individuals. Study information: Every donor yielded three CD4 naive, three CD4 memory, two CD8 naive and one CD8 memory plate. Study-level results: The naive CD4 repertoires of a handful of donors were compared, and about 5% of clonotypes were shared. Clonotypes which were not shared had lower generation probabilities than clonotypes that all four donors shared.

The naive CD8 subset, CD45RO-negative cells positively selected for CCR7, excluded terminally differentiated effector memory CD45RA+ cells. About this clone itself: Its specificity is unknown. Other nucleotide sequences from this sample produce the same CDR3.

Clones were read by immunoSEQ multiplex PCR, and TCRdb kept only the in-frame ones, dropping some. The repertoire holds over 2,000,000 clones, with around 95% as singletons. The sample taken for sequencing was naive CD8+ T cells from PBMCs. The TCR comes from a man between 18 and 35 years old in good health. Some clones in this sample may be carry-over from other donors' samples.

The CDR3 DNA sequence: TGTGCCAGCAGTTTCAGGGTCGGGGAGACCCAGTACTTC. Translating it yields CASSFRVGETQYF. The chain has TRBV27 and TRBJ2-5; perhaps TRBD1 as D (5 bases). Trimming took 3 bases from V and 5 from J, leaving 10 bases between them. Germline loops: CDR1 MNHEY, CDR2 SMNVEV (reference sequence). The CDR3 is 13 amino acids.